A selection of T cell receptor beta chains follows, all from one sample in a study of beta chain features in type 1 diabetes. Clones were sequenced by immunoSEQ multiplex PCR, and TCRdb holds only the in-frame ones, with some missing. Here the sample spans a few hundred thousand clones, about 30% being singletons. Material for sequencing was central memory CD4+ T cells from blood. The receptors derive from a man aged 30 to 39 in good health. Both conserved end residues are part of each CDR3. A D gene is named only where the DNA matches it firmly. Clone size is not always given. Where it is, it says once, few, many or a class for expanded clones.

v_gene	d_gene	j_gene	len	abundance	CDR3aa	CDR3nt
TRBV28	NA	TRBJ2-5	12	once	CASSVAGETQYF	TGTGCCAGCTCCGTGGCGGGGGAGACCCAGTACTTC
TRBV30	NA	TRBJ1-2	12	NA	CAWSVRETGYTF	TGTGCCTGGAGTGTACGAGAGACTGGCTACACCTTC
TRBV10-3	NA	TRBJ2-3	15	NA	CAISESAGLADTQYF	TGTGCCATCAGTGAGTCGGCAGGGCTGGCAGATACGCAGTATTTT
TRBV28	TRBD1	TRBJ1-2	13	NA	CASRTGSGYGYTF	TGTGCCAGCAGGACAGGGTCGGGCTATGGCTACACCTTC
TRBV29-1	NA	TRBJ2-7	13	few	CSVQGGSSYEQYF	TGCAGCGTCCAGGGGGGGAGCTCCTACGAGCAGTACTTC
TRBV7-2	TRBD1	TRBJ1-1	15	few	CASSIRDRDPGGAFF	TGTGCCAGCAGCATCCGGGACAGGGATCCCGGAGGAGCTTTCTTT
TRBV5-1	TRBD2	TRBJ2-5	13	few	CASSLSGIETQYF	TGCGCCAGCAGCTTAAGCGGGATTGAGACCCAGTACTTC
TRBV7-6	TRBD1	TRBJ1-1	15	NA	CASSYGQGGNTEAFF	TGTGCCAGCAGCTATGGACAGGGTGGGAACACTGAAGCTTTCTTT
TRBV9	TRBD2	TRBJ2-1	16	few	CASSVGSQAGSNEQFF	TGTGCCAGCAGCGTAGGGTCCCAAGCGGGGTCCAATGAGCAGTTCTTC
TRBV7-9	NA	TRBJ2-5	14	NA	CASSPNRAQETQYF	TGTGCCAGCAGTCCTAACAGGGCCCAAGAGACCCAGTACTTC
TRBV10-3	NA	TRBJ1-6	15	NA	CAISESNPIESPLHF	TGTGCCATCAGTGAGTCGAACCCCATTGAATCACCCCTCCACTTT
TRBV7-9	TRBD2	TRBJ2-5	14	NA	CASSLASGKETQYF	TGTGCCAGCAGCTTAGCTAGCGGGAAAGAGACCCAGTACTTC
TRBV2	TRBD1	TRBJ2-5	14	NA	CASEFEQGARTQYF	TGTGCCAGCGAGTTCGAGCAGGGGGCCAGAACCCAGTACTTC
TRBV30	NA	TRBJ1-1	14	few	CAWDWAPLNTEAFF	TGTGCCTGGGATTGGGCCCCCCTAAACACTGAAGCTTTCTTT
TRBV30	NA	TRBJ1-5	13	few	CAWSGDSNQPQHF	TGTGCCTGGTCGGGGGATAGCAATCAGCCCCAGCATTTT
TRBV9	NA	TRBJ1-2	14	NA	CASSEKGQWFGYTF	TGTGCCAGCAGCGAAAAAGGACAGTGGTTTGGCTACACCTTC
TRBV7-2	NA	TRBJ2-6	14	few	CASSLDPGANVLTF	TGTGCCAGCAGCTTAGACCCTGGGGCCAACGTCCTGACTTTC
TRBV29-1	NA	TRBJ2-6	16	NA	CSVAGHASSGANVLTF	TGCAGCGTTGCGGGACACGCTTCCTCTGGGGCCAACGTCCTGACTTTC
TRBV29-1	NA	TRBJ2-2	15	many	CSASRTRSNTGELFF	TGCAGCGCCTCCCGGACGCGGAGCAACACCGGGGAGCTGTTTTTT
TRBV20-1	NA	TRBJ2-7	11	few	CSAAVLDEQYF	TGCAGTGCAGCGGTCCTAGACGAGCAGTACTTC
TRBV11-2	NA	TRBJ2-7	15	few	CASSTPGLKAYEQYF	TGTGCCAGCAGCACGCCGGGGTTGAAAGCCTACGAGCAGTACTTC
TRBV30	NA	TRBJ1-6	13	NA	CAWSRQGNSPLHF	TGTGCCTGGAGCAGGCAGGGGAATTCACCCCTCCACTTT
TRBV5-1	TRBD1	TRBJ2-3	15	NA	CASSRTGSSTDTQYF	TGCGCCAGCAGCCGGACAGGGAGTAGCACAGATACGCAGTATTTT
TRBV5-1	TRBD2	TRBJ2-3	16	NA	CASSLAVAGGTDTQYF	TGCGCCAGCAGCTTGGCAGTAGCGGGAGGAACAGATACGCAGTATTTT
TRBV7-7	TRBD2	TRBJ2-5	15	few	CASSTTSGSLETQYF	TGTGCCAGCAGTACGACTAGCGGGAGTTTGGAGACCCAGTACTTC
TRBV29-1	NA	TRBJ1-1	13	NA	CSVARVVSTEAFF	TGCAGCGTTGCCAGAGTGGTGTCCACTGAAGCTTTCTTT
TRBV7-6	NA	TRBJ2-3	17	NA	CASSLQTSGASTDTQYF	TGTGCCAGCAGCCTACAAACAAGCGGAGCCAGCACAGATACGCAGTATTTT
TRBV6-5	NA	TRBJ2-7	13	few	CASQGRTAYEQYF	TGTGCCAGCCAAGGCAGGACCGCCTACGAGCAGTACTTC
TRBV4-1	NA	TRBJ2-1	14	NA	CASSRAGAYNEQFF	TGCGCCAGCAGCCGGGCGGGGGCATACAATGAGCAGTTCTTC
TRBV5-4	TRBD1	TRBJ1-1	14	many	CASSVWTGGTEAFF	TGTGCCAGCAGCGTCTGGACAGGGGGAACTGAAGCTTTCTTT
TRBV4-3	NA	TRBJ2-4	15	NA	CASSQDPGAKNIQYF	TGCGCCAGCAGCCAGGACCCGGGGGCCAAAAACATTCAGTACTTC
TRBV15	TRBD2	TRBJ2-1	16	few	CATSRALAGLSNEQFF	TGTGCCACCAGCAGAGCCCTAGCGGGACTCTCCAATGAGCAGTTCTTC
TRBV30	TRBD2	TRBJ2-1	16	NA	CAWSVLRAGVYNEQFF	TGTGCCTGGAGTGTACTCAGAGCGGGGGTCTACAATGAGCAGTTCTTC
TRBV15	TRBD1	TRBJ2-5	16	few	CATSRGRGTGQETQYF	TGTGCCACCAGCAGAGGAAGAGGGACAGGGCAAGAGACCCAGTACTTC
TRBV7-2	TRBD2	TRBJ2-1	14	NA	CASSSGTINNEQFF	TGTGCCAGCAGCTCCGGGACTATAAACAATGAGCAGTTCTTC
TRBV10-3	NA	TRBJ1-1	15	NA	CAISEGGHSGTEAFF	TGTGCCATCAGTGAGGGTGGGCATAGCGGCACTGAAGCTTTCTTT
TRBV5-6	NA	TRBJ2-6	18	NA	CASSLRTGTIAGANVLTF	TGTGCCAGCAGCTTGAGGACAGGGACTATCGCCGGGGCCAACGTCCTGACTTTC
TRBV30	NA	TRBJ2-3	14	NA	CAWSVRPGADTQYF	TGTGCCTGGAGTGTCAGGCCAGGGGCTGATACGCAGTATTTT
TRBV18	TRBD2	TRBJ2-1	15	few	CASSLSGGPYNEQFF	TGTGCCAGCTCACTTAGCGGGGGGCCCTACAATGAGCAGTTCTTC
TRBV5-4	NA	TRBJ1-1	14	NA	CASSFRGLGTEAFF	TGTGCCAGCAGCTTTAGAGGGCTGGGCACTGAAGCTTTCTTT
TRBV21-1	NA	TRBJ1-1	14	few	CASGQGRTNTEAFF	TGTGCCAGCGGCCAGGGGAGGACTAACACTGAAGCTTTCTTT
TRBV6-6	TRBD2	TRBJ2-1	11	few	CASRREHEQFF	TGTGCCAGCCGGCGGGAGCATGAGCAGTTCTTC
TRBV7-2	NA	TRBJ2-5	14	NA	CASSLNGQGETQYF	TGTGCCAGCAGCCTCAACGGCCAGGGAGAGACCCAGTACTTC
TRBV4-2	NA	TRBJ1-6	13	NA	CASSQEGNSDLHF	TGTGCCAGCAGCCAAGAGGGAAATTCGGACCTCCACTTT
TRBV5-6	NA	TRBJ2-6	16	many	CASSLPGGSGANVLTF	TGTGCCAGCAGCCTGCCTGGTGGATCTGGGGCCAACGTCCTGACTTTC
TRBV14	NA	TRBJ2-1	13	many	CASSVESYNEQFF	TGTGCCAGCAGCGTCGAGTCCTACAATGAGCAGTTCTTC
TRBV30	NA	TRBJ2-3	13	few	CAWSVGAADTQYF	TGTGCCTGGAGTGTTGGGGCCGCAGATACGCAGTATTTT
TRBV6-1	NA	TRBJ2-7	12	NA	CASSERDYEQYF	TGTGCCAGCAGTGAGCGGGACTACGAGCAGTACTTC
TRBV11-2	TRBD2	TRBJ2-1	15	NA	CASSLGGDFYNEQFF	TGTGCCAGCAGCCTGGGGGGGGACTTCTACAATGAGCAGTTCTTC
TRBV5-1	NA	TRBJ2-5	13	NA	CASSPWTAETQYF	TGCGCCAGCAGCCCCTGGACTGCGGAGACCCAGTACTTC
TRBV30	NA	TRBJ2-3	12	few	CAWSVQSDTQYF	TGTGCCTGGAGTGTCCAGTCGGATACGCAGTATTTT
TRBV5-6	TRBD1	TRBJ2-7	14	NA	CASSLGTGIYEQYF	TGTGCCAGCAGCTTAGGGACAGGGATCTACGAGCAGTACTTC
TRBV4-1	NA	TRBJ2-7	14	NA	CASSQSLGEYEQYF	TGCGCCAGCAGCCAAAGCCTGGGGGAATACGAGCAGTACTTC